A selection of T cell receptor beta chains follows, all from one sample in a study of shared T cell receptors in the human thymus. The data were produced by immunoSEQ multiplex PCR, yet TCRdb's version contains in-frame clones alone and is incomplete. The data show 630,000 or so clones, roughly 86% seen once. This sample was shared with a second study, whose subject was human thymus T cells.

The specimen sequenced was thymocytes. The receptors were gathered from a boy under three years old with a congenital heart defect. Each CDR3 is given with its conserved first and last residue. A D gene is named only where the DNA matches it firmly. Expanded clones are given a class, and other clones once, few, many or no size at all.

d_gene: NA
j_gene: TRBJ2-7
len: 11
abundance: NA
v_gene: TRBV20-1
CDR3aa: CSARAASEQYF
CDR3nt: TGCAGTGCTAGGGCGGCCTCCGAGCAGTACTTC

d_gene: NA
j_gene: TRBJ1-1
len: 14
abundance: NA
v_gene: TRBV9
CDR3aa: CASSVGAMNTEAFF
CDR3nt: TGTGCCAGCAGCGTAGGAGCGATGAACACTGAAGCTTTCTTT

d_gene: TRBD1
j_gene: TRBJ1-4
len: 14
abundance: NA
v_gene: TRBV2
CDR3aa: CASSDETGSEKLFF
CDR3nt: TGTGCCAGCAGTGATGAGACAGGGTCGGAAAAACTGTTTTTT

d_gene: NA
j_gene: TRBJ2-5
len: 17
abundance: NA
v_gene: TRBV4-1
CDR3aa: CASSQEKDSGGPETQYF
CDR3nt: TGCGCCAGCAGCCAAGAAAAGGACTCTGGAGGGCCGGAGACCCAGTACTTC

d_gene: NA
j_gene: TRBJ1-6
len: 16
abundance: NA
v_gene: TRBV7-8
CDR3aa: CASSLAVDSTYSPLHF
CDR3nt: TGTGCCAGCAGCTTAGCGGTGGACAGTACCTACTCACCCCTCCACTTT

d_gene: NA
j_gene: TRBJ2-1
len: 14
abundance: NA
v_gene: TRBV5-1
CDR3aa: CASSLGNSYNEQFF
CDR3nt: TGCGCCAGCAGCTTGGGAAACAGCTACAATGAGCAGTTCTTC

d_gene: NA
j_gene: TRBJ1-3
len: 17
abundance: few
v_gene: TRBV18
CDR3aa: CASSPPVRVGSGNTIYF
CDR3nt: TGTGCCAGCTCACCACCAGTGAGGGTTGGCTCTGGAAACACCATATATTTT

d_gene: NA
j_gene: TRBJ1-2
len: 14
abundance: NA
v_gene: TRBV5-5
CDR3aa: CASSSGQHYYGYTF
CDR3nt: TGTGCCAGCAGCTCCGGACAGCATTACTATGGCTACACCTTC

d_gene: TRBD1
j_gene: TRBJ1-2
len: 17
abundance: NA
v_gene: TRBV19
CDR3aa: CASSTDLDRPGRNGYTF
CDR3nt: TGTGCCAGTAGTACGGACCTGGACAGGCCCGGACGTAATGGCTACACCTTC

d_gene: NA
j_gene: TRBJ1-1
len: 16
abundance: NA
v_gene: TRBV15
CDR3aa: CATSREGPDRNTEAFF
CDR3nt: TGTGCCACCAGCAGAGAAGGCCCTGACAGAAACACTGAAGCTTTCTTT

d_gene: TRBD1
j_gene: TRBJ1-5
len: 16
abundance: NA
v_gene: TRBV18
CDR3aa: CASSPLPRGSVQPQHF
CDR3nt: TGTGCCAGCTCACCTCTTCCCAGGGGGTCGGTTCAGCCCCAGCATTTT

d_gene: NA
j_gene: TRBJ2-7
len: 14
abundance: NA
v_gene: TRBV11-3
CDR3aa: CACTKGVSSYEQYF
CDR3nt: TGTGCCTGTACAAAGGGGGTAAGCTCCTACGAGCAGTACTTC

d_gene: TRBD1
j_gene: TRBJ2-1
len: 14
abundance: NA
v_gene: TRBV5-1
CDR3aa: CASSGGQGADEQFF
CDR3nt: TGCGCCAGCAGCGGCGGACAGGGGGCCGATGAGCAGTTCTTC

d_gene: NA
j_gene: TRBJ2-3
len: 13
abundance: NA
v_gene: TRBV2
CDR3aa: CAGSWGYTDTQYF
CDR3nt: TGTGCCGGGAGTTGGGGTTACACAGATACGCAGTATTTT

d_gene: NA
j_gene: TRBJ2-2
len: 13
abundance: NA
v_gene: TRBV6-1
CDR3aa: CASSTLGTGELFF
CDR3nt: TGTGCCAGCAGCACACTAGGAACCGGGGAGCTGTTTTTT

d_gene: NA
j_gene: TRBJ2-1
len: 15
abundance: NA
v_gene: TRBV4-3
CDR3aa: CASSLTGSSYNEQFF
CDR3nt: TGCGCCAGCAGCCTGACTGGTAGCTCCTACAATGAGCAGTTCTTC

d_gene: TRBD2
j_gene: TRBJ2-7
len: 18
abundance: NA
v_gene: TRBV15
CDR3aa: CATSRDPTSGSSSYEQYF
CDR3nt: TGTGCCACCAGCAGAGATCCTACTAGCGGGTCGAGCTCCTACGAGCAGTACTTC

d_gene: TRBD2
j_gene: TRBJ2-3
len: 16
abundance: few
v_gene: TRBV9
CDR3aa: CASSATSGGLTDTQYF
CDR3nt: TGTGCCAGCAGCGCGACTAGCGGGGGCCTCACAGATACGCAGTATTTT

d_gene: NA
j_gene: TRBJ1-4
len: 14
abundance: NA
v_gene: TRBV28
CDR3aa: CASSLVQGNEKLFF
CDR3nt: TGTGCCAGCAGTTTGGTACAGGGTAATGAAAAACTGTTTTTT

d_gene: TRBD2
j_gene: TRBJ2-7
len: 15
abundance: NA
v_gene: TRBV27
CDR3aa: CASTLLAGEAYEQYF
CDR3nt: TGTGCCAGCACCCTGCTAGCGGGAGAGGCCTACGAGCAGTACTTC

d_gene: TRBD1
j_gene: TRBJ1-1
len: 16
abundance: once
v_gene: TRBV11-2
CDR3aa: CASSHENRQGLTEAFF
CDR3nt: TGTGCCAGCAGCCACGAAAATAGACAGGGACTTACTGAAGCTTTCTTT

d_gene: NA
j_gene: TRBJ2-5
len: 16
abundance: once
v_gene: TRBV14
CDR3aa: CASSSQWAGQGETQYF
CDR3nt: TGTGCCAGCAGCAGCCAATGGGCCGGGCAGGGCGAGACCCAGTACTTC